This T cell receptor beta chain was obtained from a study of shared clonotypes between healthy human individuals. The study's findings and limits: Sampling included only blood; tissue repertoires likely differ.

This clone was observed a handful of times. What it binds is unknown. TCRdb's copy holds only in-frame clones and misses some; the assay was immunoSEQ multiplex PCR. The sample lists 450,000 to 650,000 clones, around 78% occurring once. The CDR3 totals 15 residues. The germline V gene encodes CDR1 SGHVS and CDR2 FQNEAQ. V lost 5 bases, J lost 2 bases, and 13 bases lay in between. This TCR was sampled from a woman between 40 and 50 years old in good health. Some clones in this sample may be carry-over from other donors' samples. Sequenced: PBMCs. The genes are TRBV7-8 and TRBJ1-5; a weak D match, TRBD1 (6 bases). CDR3 region: CASSPVPGGNQPQHF. DNA for the CDR3: TGTGCCAGCAGCCCGGTCCCAGGGGGCAATCAGCCCCAGCATTTT.